These T cell receptor beta chains were read from a single sample in a study of T cells in localized non-small cell lung cancer. Clones were read by immunoSEQ multiplex PCR, and TCRdb kept only the in-frame ones, dropping some. The sample yields around 2,600 clones, roughly a fifth seen once. The sample consisted of lung tumor tissue, taken before any cancer treatment. The source is a male donor aged 60 or older with stage III squamous cell lung carcinoma. The CDR3 runs from the conserved cysteine through the conserved F or W. A D gene is named only where the DNA matches it firmly. The listing skips clone size in some rows; elsewhere it reads once, few, many or a size class.

cdr3_aa,cdr3_nt,j_call,clone_size,d_call,v_call
CASTFLGAGNEKLFF,TGTGCCAGCACCTTCCTCGGGGCGGGAAATGAAAAACTGTTTTTT,TRBJ1-4,NA,NA,TRBV28
CASSLRGGLSSYEQYF,TGTGCCAGCAGCTTACGCGGGGGGCTTAGCTCCTACGAGCAGTACTTC,TRBJ2-7,NA,TRBD2,TRBV11-3
CASSLGTGGMETQYF,TGTGCCAGCAGCTTAGGAACAGGGGGCATGGAGACCCAGTACTTC,TRBJ2-5,NA,TRBD1,TRBV11-3
CASSPVRGGAGNEQFF,TGTGCCAGCAGCCCCGTGAGGGGGGGGGCCGGGAATGAGCAGTTCTTC,TRBJ2-1,few,NA,TRBV9
CASSPDREVETQYF,TGTGCCAGCAGTCCAGACAGGGAGGTGGAGACCCAGTACTTC,TRBJ2-5,NA,NA,TRBV6-8
CAWSVEGAFPGSPLHF,TGTGCCTGGAGTGTAGAGGGGGCCTTTCCGGGTTCACCCCTCCACTTT,TRBJ1-6,NA,TRBD1,TRBV30
CASSITPTKQFF,TGTGCCAGTAGTATAACCCCGACTAAGCAGTTCTTC,TRBJ2-1,NA,NA,TRBV19
CASIEDKYYEQYF,TGTGCCAGCATAGAGGACAAATACTACGAGCAGTACTTC,TRBJ2-7,few,NA,TRBV9
CASSYSKVDRIYEQYF,TGTGCCAGCAGTTACTCGAAAGTGGACAGGATCTACGAGCAGTACTTC,TRBJ2-7,few,TRBD1,TRBV6-8
CASSLVPGGNTGELFF,TGTGCCAGCAGCTTAGTACCAGGGGGGAACACCGGGGAGCTGTTTTTT,TRBJ2-2,few,TRBD1,TRBV11-3
CASSDWGSNQPQHF,TGCGCCAGCAGTGACTGGGGTAGCAATCAGCCCCAGCATTTT,TRBJ1-5,NA,NA,TRBV10-2
CASSATRGGGETQYF,TGTGCCAGCAGTGCGACTAGGGGGGGTGGAGAGACCCAGTACTTC,TRBJ2-5,few,NA,TRBV6-8
CASTSAGRNSPLHF,TGTGCCAGCACCAGTGCAGGGCGGAATTCACCCCTCCACTTT,TRBJ1-6,NA,NA,TRBV6-8
CASSTRQGTLPYEQYF,TGTGCCAGCAGTACAAGACAGGGTACGTTACCCTACGAGCAGTACTTC,TRBJ2-7,medium-sized,TRBD1,TRBV6-8
CASSTRPGQGGGGQFF,TGTGCCAGCAGCACCCGCCCGGGACAGGGGGGCGGTGGGCAGTTCTTC,TRBJ2-1,few,TRBD1,TRBV11-3
CASSLRMTVPSGNTIYF,TGTGCCAGCAGCTTGCGTATGACAGTGCCCTCTGGAAACACCATATATTTT,TRBJ1-3,few,NA,TRBV11-3
CASSLIGGDNYGYTF,TGTGCCAGCAGTCTGATTGGGGGGGATAACTATGGCTACACCTTC,TRBJ1-2,large,NA,TRBV6-8
CASSQSSGSHLHYGYTF,TGCGCCAGCAGCCAATCGTCAGGGAGCCACCTGCACTATGGCTACACCTTC,TRBJ1-2,few,NA,TRBV4-1
CASRDPGQITDTQYF,TGTGCCAGCAGGGACCCGGGACAGATTACAGATACGCAGTATTTT,TRBJ2-3,NA,TRBD1,TRBV6-8
CASSILAGDRTDTQYF,TGTGCCAGTAGTATCCTAGCGGGGGACCGCACAGATACGCAGTATTTT,TRBJ2-3,NA,TRBD2,TRBV19
CASSYSHQNTEAFF,TGTGCCAGCAGTTACTCTCACCAGAACACTGAAGCTTTCTTT,TRBJ1-1,NA,NA,TRBV6-8
CASTPRDRAPYNEQFF,TGTGCCAGCACCCCCCGGGACAGGGCTCCTTACAATGAGCAGTTCTTC,TRBJ2-1,few,TRBD1,TRBV12-5
CASMKRGVNNEQFF,TGTGCTAGTATGAAGCGGGGGGTTAACAATGAGCAGTTCTTC,TRBJ2-1,NA,TRBD2,TRBV12-5
CASSALSVTGDETQYF,TGTGCCAGCAGCGCCCTATCCGTGACAGGGGATGAGACCCAGTACTTC,TRBJ2-5,medium-sized,TRBD1,TRBV11-3
CASSFDRGGNEQFF,TGTGCCAGCAGCTTTGATAGGGGGGGCAATGAGCAGTTCTTC,TRBJ2-1,medium-sized,NA,TRBV11-3
CASSPLEGYNSPLHF,TGTGCCAGCTCACCATTGGAGGGGTATAATTCACCCCTCCACTTT,TRBJ1-6,once,NA,TRBV18
CASRLSGTGGNQPQHF,TGTGCCAGCAGACTTTCCGGGACAGGGGGCAATCAGCCCCAGCATTTT,TRBJ1-5,NA,TRBD1,TRBV6-8
CASSYRGRNSPLHF,TGTGCCAGCAGTTACAGGGGCCGGAATTCACCCCTCCACTTT,TRBJ1-6,NA,NA,TRBV6-8
CASSGLGQGNEKLFF,TGTGCCAGCAGTGGACTGGGACAGGGAAATGAAAAACTGTTTTTT,TRBJ1-4,NA,TRBD1,TRBV6-8
CASSPRTGNAGNTIYF,TGTGCCAGCAGCCCCCGGACGGGGAACGCTGGAAACACCATATATTTT,TRBJ1-3,large,NA,TRBV11-3
CASSPWGTGQNRQPQHF,TGTGCCAGCTCACCGTGGGGAACAGGGCAAAATAGGCAGCCCCAGCATTTT,TRBJ1-5,NA,NA,TRBV18